The 29 T cell receptor beta chains presented below share a single source sample, sequenced in a study of T cell changes during pregnancy in multiple sclerosis. Method: immunoSEQ multiplex PCR; TCRdb's copy keeps in-frame clones and lacks some. The sample lists around 32,000 clones, over 80% occurring once. Specimen: CD8+ T cells from peripheral blood mononuclear cells, collected before pregnancy. All receptors come from a female donor with multiple sclerosis, enrolled in a pregnancy study.

The chain links TRBV30 to TRBJ1-1, with no clear D. Germline loops: CDR1 GTSNPN, CDR2 SVGIG (reference sequence). The V and J ends lost 6 bases and 10 bases respectively, with 21 bases between them. The CDR3 extends over 13 amino acids. CDR3 amino acids: CACNLLSAEGAFF. The CDR3 DNA is TGTGCCTGTAACCTTCTATCCGCAGAGGGAGCTTTCTTT. Combining the CDR3 with reference TRBV30 and TRBJ1-1 gives the whole variable domain SQTIHQWPATLVQPVGSPLSLECTVEGTSNPNLYWYRQAAGRGLQLLFYSVGIGQISSEVPQNLSASRPQDRQFILSSKKLLLSDSGFYLCACNLLSAEGAFFGQGTRLTVV.

The chain links TRBV11-1 to TRBJ2-3; 14 bases map to TRBD2. V lost 2 bases, J lost 3 bases, and 7 bases stayed unmatched. Germline V gives CDR1 SGHAT, CDR2 FQDESV (reference sequence). CDR3 length: 18 amino acids. The CDR3: CASSLRRGLAGATDTQYF. In DNA form, the CDR3 reads TGTGCCAGCAGCTTAAGGAGGGGACTAGCGGGAGCGACAGATACGCAGTATTTT.

The V and J genes are TRBV11-1 and TRBJ2-7; D gene uncertain. Germline V gene data show CDR1 as SGHAT and CDR2 as FQDESV (reference sequence). This CDR3 is built from 13 residues. The germline V and J ends were trimmed by 1 base and 5 bases, with 9 bases remaining between them. CDR3 DNA: TGTGCCAGCAGCTTAGAACTTGCGGACGAGCAGTACTTC. Its protein is CASSLELADEQYF.

The sample holds a few counts of this clone. The CDR3 DNA sequence: TGTGCCAGCAGCTTAGGGGGACTAGCGGGGTATGAGCAGTTCTTC. Translation gives CASSLGGLAGYEQFF. The gene calls are TRBV7-3 and TRBJ2-1; 13 positions match TRBD2. V lost 2 bases, J lost 8 bases, and 3 bases stayed unmatched. Germline CDR1 is SGHTA and CDR2 is FQGTGA. The CDR3 is 15 residues long.

V and J are TRBV27 and TRBJ1-1, with no clear D. CDR3 length: 12 amino acids. Deletions cut 8 bases from V and 3 bases from J, with 10 bases between. CDR1 is MNHEY and CDR2 is SMNVEV in the germline V gene (reference sequence). The CDR3 region is CASGGADTEAFF. The CDR3 DNA follows: TGTGCCAGCGGAGGCGCCGACACTGAAGCTTTCTTT.

This chain uses TRBV9 with TRBJ1-2; D remains unclear. The CDR3 is made up of 13 amino acids. Germline CDR1 SGDLS, CDR2 YYNGEE. The V end was cut by 4 bases, the J end by 0 bases, with 7 bases between. The CDR3 is CASSPLSNYGYTF. The CDR3 DNA reads TGTGCCAGCAGCCCTCTTTCTAACTATGGCTACACCTTC.

The J gene is TRBJ1-2, the V gene TRBV10-3; 9 bases align to TRBD1. The CDR3 is made up of 16 amino acids. Looked up from germline, CDR1 is ENHRY and CDR2 is SYGVKD. J lost 4 bases, V lost 6 bases, and 12 bases had no gene match. CDR3 in amino acids: CAIRGTGNEASYGYTF. The CDR3 region has the DNA TGTGCCATCAGGGGGACAGGGAATGAGGCTAGCTATGGCTACACCTTC.

This clone appeared a few times. The CDR3: CASSLTQVIRLPGTEAFF. The DNA for the CDR3 is TGTGCCAGCAGTTTAACCCAGGTCATCCGCCTCCCGGGAACTGAAGCTTTCTTT. This chain joins TRBV27 and TRBJ1-1; no definite D call. Germline CDR1 is MNHEY and CDR2 is SMNVEV (reference sequence). The CDR3 spans 18 residues. Trimming left V 2 bases short and J 5 bases short, with 24 bases between.

V and J are TRBV15 and TRBJ2-7; TRBD1 matches 8 bases. The CDR3 contains 15 residues. The germline V gene encodes CDR1 LNHNV and CDR2 YYDKDF (reference sequence). The junction had 8 bases not matched to a gene; V was cut back by 3 bases and J by 4 bases. The CDR3 DNA reads TGTGCCACCAGCAGTCCGGACAGGGCATCGTACGAGCAGTACTTC. Its translation is CATSSPDRASYEQYF.

The V call is TRBV10-2, the J call TRBJ1-1; unclear D gene. V was shortened by 7 bases and J by 6 bases, with 15 bases between the two germline ends. The CDR3 length is 13 residues. The germline V gene encodes CDR1 WSHSY and CDR2 SAAADI. The DNA of the CDR3 is TGCGCCAGCACCCCGTCGGAGAGCGCTGAAGCTTTCTTT. Encoded protein: CASTPSESAEAFF.

The CDR3 spells CASSQGQERTDTQYF. The CDR3 region has the DNA TGTGCCAGCAGCCAAGGACAGGAACGCACAGATACGCAGTATTTT. The chain recombines TRBV7-9 with TRBJ2-3, with 7 bases fitting TRBD1. In germline, CDR1 is SEHNR, CDR2 FQNEAQ (reference sequence). The CDR3 spans 15 residues. J gave up 1 base and V 5 bases, and 6 bases lay outside the gene matches.

CDR3 sequence reads: CASSQRVPGLAFYEQFF. The CDR3 DNA is TGCGCCAGCAGCCAACGGGTCCCGGGACTAGCGTTCTATGAGCAGTTCTTC. This chain connects TRBV4-1 to TRBJ2-1; 10 nucleotides line up with TRBD2. CDR1 is MGHRA, CDR2 YSYEKL, per germline. V trimming: 2 bases; J trimming: 8 bases; junction bases outside the gene matches: 12. This CDR3 comprises 17 residues.

This sequence joins TRBV5-1 and TRBJ1-1, with D possibly being TRBD1 (6 bases). This CDR3 spans 12 amino acids. CDR1 and CDR2 from the germline V gene are SGHRS and YFSETQ. V was clipped by 4 bases and J by 7 bases, with 11 bases between them. CDR3 sequence (DNA): TGCGCCAGCAGCCTTGACAGGAATGAAGCTTTCTTT. This encodes CASSLDRNEAFF.

The genes are TRBV2 and TRBJ2-5; 10 nucleotides align to TRBD2. V lost 4 bases, J lost 4 bases, and 6 bases stayed unmatched. This CDR3 has 15 residues. From germline, CDR1 is SNHLY and CDR2 FYNNEI. CDR3 region: CASSASSGSGETQYF. CDR3 DNA sequence: TGTGCCAGCAGTGCTTCTAGCGGGAGCGGAGAGACCCAGTACTTC.

The chain recombines TRBV15 with TRBJ2-1; D is possibly TRBD2 (5 bases). The CDR3 is 16 residues long. V was trimmed by 0 bases and J by 5 bases, leaving 14 bases between them. The germline CDR1 and CDR2 sequences are LNHNV and YYDKDF (reference sequence). CDR3 sequence: CATSRERDRLNNEQFF. The CDR3 nucleotides are TGTGCCACCAGCAGAGAGAGGGATAGATTGAACAATGAGCAGTTCTTC.

The chain combines TRBV19 with TRBJ2-5, with a tentative D call TRBD1 (5 bases). The CDR3 sequence is 16 residues long. Per the germline V gene, CDR1 is LNHDA and CDR2 is SQIVND (reference sequence). The germline V and J ends were trimmed by 0 bases and 2 bases, with 13 bases remaining between them. CDR3 DNA sequence: TGTGCCAGTAGTATAGATCTCGAGACAGTACAAGAGACCCAGTACTTC. Amino acids: CASSIDLETVQETQYF.

V and J are TRBV19 and TRBJ1-4; no reliable D call. The ends were cut back, 1 base at V and 6 bases at J, with 15 bases in the middle. There are 16 residues in the CDR3. Germline assignment: CDR1 LNHDA and CDR2 SQIVND (reference sequence). CDR3 sequence: CASSIALVALDEKLFF. CDR3 bases: TGTGCCAGTAGTATAGCGCTTGTGGCTCTAGATGAAAAACTGTTTTTT.

CDR3 in DNA: TGTGCCGCCTCTCTAGCAACTAATGAAAAACTGTTTTTT. Amino acid sequence: CAASLATNEKLFF. The chain couples TRBV15 to TRBJ1-4; D uncertain. The CDR3 runs to 13 residues. Per the germline V gene, CDR1 is LNHNV and CDR2 is YYDKDF (reference sequence). Trimming removed 11 bases at V and 0 bases at J, with 10 bases between.

The chain joins TRBV29-1 to TRBJ1-2; TRBD1 might be the D (5 bases). CDR3 length: 13 amino acids. In germline, CDR1 is SQVTM, CDR2 ANQGSEA. The V end was cut by 0 bases, the J end by 6 bases, with 11 bases between. CDR3 loop: CSVEDPRGHGYTF. Written as DNA, the CDR3 is TGCAGCGTTGAAGATCCTAGGGGTCATGGCTACACCTTC.

J is TRBJ2-7 and V is TRBV2; D is ambiguous. The germline V and J ends were trimmed by 4 bases and 1 base, with 8 bases remaining between them. Germline V gene sequence: CDR1 SNHLY, CDR2 FYNNEI. The CDR3 is 13 residues long. CDR3 region: CASSGLVSYEQYF. For the CDR3, the DNA is TGTGCCAGCAGTGGGCTAGTTTCCTACGAGCAGTACTTC.

Comment on this clone: A junction end diverges from the germline sequence, so it may reflect a read error. This chain connects TRBV19 to TRBJ2-1; D call uncertain. CDR1 and CDR2 (germline): LNHDA, SQIVND (reference sequence). The CDR3 length is 14 residues. The CDR3 sequence: CASSSAMTYDEQFF. The CDR3 bases are TGTGCCAGTAGCAGCGCAATGACCTACGATGAGCAGTTCTTC.

The table lists this clone with a count of one. This chain links TRBV30 with TRBJ1-6; TRBD1 aligns across 9 bases. The germline V gene has CDR1 GTSNPN and CDR2 SVGIG (reference sequence). The CDR3 contains 13 residues. Germline trimming cut 1 base from V and 10 bases from J; bases unmatched to any gene: 2. CDR3 loop: CAWSGTGGSPLHF. CDR3 sequence (DNA): TGTGCCTGGAGTGGTACAGGGGGCTCACCCCTCCACTTT.

The chain couples TRBV11-2 to TRBJ2-3, with unresolved D. The CDR3 has 12 amino acids. V was trimmed by 3 bases and J by 4 bases, leaving 5 bases between them. Germline V gene lookup returns CDR1 SGHAT and CDR2 FQNNGV. The CDR3 DNA is TGTGCCAGCAGCTTCGTTTCAGATACGCAGTATTTT. This translates into CASSFVSDTQYF.

The chain links TRBV7-9 to TRBJ1-1; weak D call: TRBD1 (6 bases). V was pared by 2 bases and J by 4 bases, with 11 bases between. This CDR3 spans 14 amino acids. Germline V lookup: CDR1 SEHNR, CDR2 FQNEAQ (reference sequence). CDR3 sequence: CASSLLGGSTEAFF. In DNA, the CDR3 is TGTGCCAGCAGCTTATTAGGGGGTAGCACTGAAGCTTTCTTT.

The chain couples TRBV4-3 to TRBJ2-5, with 10 bases fitting TRBD2. The CDR3 length is 18 residues. Unmatched junction bases numbered 12, after V lost 0 bases and J lost 5 bases. Per germline, CDR1 LGHNA and CDR2 YSLEER. Here the CDR3 reads CASSQDPSGGAWEETQYF. The CDR3 DNA reads TGCGCCAGCAGCCAAGATCCCAGCGGGGGGGCCTGGGAGGAGACCCAGTACTTC.

This clone was detected once. The chain couples TRBV6-1 to TRBJ2-5, with TRBD2 identical over 7 bases. V shed 5 bases and J 3 bases; nucleotides not matched to a gene: 9. The CDR3 is 15 amino acids. CDR1 is MNHNS and CDR2 is SASEGT in the germline V gene. This chain's CDR3 is CASSNPSGIKETQYF. CDR3 nucleotides: TGTGCCAGCAGTAACCCTAGCGGAATAAAAGAGACCCAGTACTTC.

CDR3: CASSIHRVSGNTIYF. In DNA form, the CDR3 reads TGTGCCAGCAGTATACACAGGGTTTCTGGAAACACCATATATTTT. This chain links TRBV28 with TRBJ1-3; D is possibly TRBD1 (6 bases). V was shortened by 5 bases and J by 1 base, with 12 bases between the two germline ends. In germline, CDR1 is MDHEN, CDR2 SYDVKM. CDR3 size: 15 residues. Drawing the rest from reference TRBV28 and TRBJ1-3, the complete variable domain is DVKVTQSSRYLVKRTGEKVFLECVQDMDHENMFWYRQDPGLGLRLIYFSYDVKMKEKGDIPEGYSVSREKKERFSLILESASTNQTSMYLCASSIHRVSGNTIYFGEGSWLTVV.

CDR3 loop: CASSLSRTLQNTEAFF. CDR3 coding DNA: TGTGCCAGTAGTCTGTCTCGTACGTTACAGAACACTGAAGCTTTCTTT. The chain links TRBV19 to TRBJ1-1; the D is unclear. V lost 5 bases and J lost 1, with 17 bases in between. Germline V gives CDR1 LNHDA, CDR2 SQIVND (reference sequence). The CDR3 loop spans 16 amino acids.

The rearrangement links TRBV7-3 to TRBJ2-1; maybe TRBD2 (6 bases). This CDR3 spans 15 amino acids. The germline V and J ends were trimmed by 1 base and 4 bases, with 11 bases remaining between them. From germline, CDR1 is SGHTA and CDR2 FQGTGA. CDR3 bases: TGTGCCAGCAGCTTAAATGGAGGAGGGTACAATGAGCAGTTCTTC. This gives the protein CASSLNGGGYNEQFF.